This T cell receptor (beta chain) was recovered during a study of control samples from healthy donors and cancer patients. This CDR3 is built from 15 residues. Germline V CDR1 and CDR2: SGHTA, FQGTGA. The V segment lost 5 bases and the J segment 5 bases; nucleotides outside the gene matches: 7. Profiled with immunoSEQ multiplex PCR; TCRdb holds only in-frame clones, not every one. This sample has approximately 150,000 clones, with around 90% found just once. What was sequenced was blood. The receptor's source is a man aged 30 to 45 in good health. The J gene is TRBJ2-2, the V gene TRBV7-3, with 8 bases matching TRBD1. Here the CDR3 reads CASSPDREQTGELFF. The CDR3 DNA reads TGTGCCAGCAGCCCGGACAGGGAACAGACCGGGGAGCTGTTTTTT.